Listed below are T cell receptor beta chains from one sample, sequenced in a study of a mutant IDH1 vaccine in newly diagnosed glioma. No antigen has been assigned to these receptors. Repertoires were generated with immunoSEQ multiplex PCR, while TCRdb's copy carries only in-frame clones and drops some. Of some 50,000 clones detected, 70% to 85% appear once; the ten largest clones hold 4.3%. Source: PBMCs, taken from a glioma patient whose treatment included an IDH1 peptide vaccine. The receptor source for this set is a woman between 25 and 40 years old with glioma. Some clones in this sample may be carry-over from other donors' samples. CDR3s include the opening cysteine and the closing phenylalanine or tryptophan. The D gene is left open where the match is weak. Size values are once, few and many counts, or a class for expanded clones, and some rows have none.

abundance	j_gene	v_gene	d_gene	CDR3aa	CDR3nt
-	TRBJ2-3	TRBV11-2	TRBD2	CASSLNSGRSDTQYF	TGTGCCAGCAGCTTAAATAGCGGGAGGTCGGATACGCAGTATTTT
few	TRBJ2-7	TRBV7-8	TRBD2	CASSLNGGDEQYF	TGTGCCAGCAGTCTCAACGGGGGGGACGAGCAGTACTTC
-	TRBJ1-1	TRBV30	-	CAWSVKSRDVRPEAFF	TGTGCCTGGAGTGTTAAAAGCAGGGATGTGCGCCCTGAAGCTTTCTTT
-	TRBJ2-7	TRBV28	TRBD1	CASNGRGSGYEQYF	TGTGCCAGCAACGGCAGGGGGTCGGGCTACGAGCAGTACTTC
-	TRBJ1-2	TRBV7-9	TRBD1	CASSLGTGEGDYGYTF	TGTGCCAGCAGCTTAGGGACAGGGGAAGGTGACTATGGCTACACCTTC
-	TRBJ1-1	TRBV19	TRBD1	CASSRDRVSTEAFF	TGTGCCAGTAGCCGGGACAGAGTCAGCACTGAAGCTTTCTTT
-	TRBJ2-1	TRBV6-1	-	CASSGPGWSSYNEQFF	TGTGCCAGCAGTGGCCCTGGGTGGAGCTCCTACAATGAGCAGTTCTTC
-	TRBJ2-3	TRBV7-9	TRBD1	CASTPGGFRTDTQYF	TGTGCCAGCACCCCAGGGGGTTTCCGCACAGATACGCAGTATTTT
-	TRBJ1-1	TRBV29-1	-	CSVQGFGDTEAFF	TGCAGCGTCCAGGGTTTTGGGGACACTGAAGCTTTCTTT
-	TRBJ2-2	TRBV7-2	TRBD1	CASSPSDRDGTGELFF	TGTGCCAGCAGCCCTTCGGACAGGGACGGAACCGGGGAGCTGTTTTTT
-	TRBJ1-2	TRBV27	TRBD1	CASKSGGDGYTF	TGTGCCAGCAAGTCAGGGGGCGATGGCTACACCTTC
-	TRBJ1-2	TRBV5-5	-	CASSPSPANYGYTF	TGTGCCAGCAGCCCCAGCCCGGCTAACTATGGCTACACCTTC
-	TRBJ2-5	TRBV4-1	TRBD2	CASTWTSGSSETQYF	TGCGCCAGCACCTGGACTAGCGGGAGTTCTGAGACCCAGTACTTC
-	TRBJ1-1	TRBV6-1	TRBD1	CASSHRDRADAFF	TGTGCCAGCAGTCACCGGGACAGGGCGGACGCTTTCTTT
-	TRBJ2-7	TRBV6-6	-	CASSPHYEQYF	TGTGCCAGCAGCCCCCACTACGAGCAGTACTTC
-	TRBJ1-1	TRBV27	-	CASRKNSVSMNTEAFF	TGTGCCAGCAGGAAGAACAGCGTCAGTATGAACACTGAAGCTTTCTTT
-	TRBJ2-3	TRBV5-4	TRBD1	CATRGQGTDTQYF	TGTGCCACCCGGGGACAGGGCACAGATACGCAGTATTTT
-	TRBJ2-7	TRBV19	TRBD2	CASGLAGAREQYF	TGTGCCAGCGGACTAGCGGGAGCAAGGGAGCAGTACTTC
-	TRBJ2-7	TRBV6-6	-	CASSYGQGGKAYEQYF	TGTGCCAGCAGTTACGGCCAGGGGGGAAAAGCCTACGAGCAGTACTTC
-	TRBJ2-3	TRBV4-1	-	CASSQRLVTDTQYF	TGCGCCAGCAGCCAACGGTTGGTCACAGATACGCAGTATTTT
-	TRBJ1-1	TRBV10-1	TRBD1	CASSESRGGMNTEAFF	TGCGCCAGCAGTGAGTCGAGAGGGGGCATGAACACTGAAGCTTTCTTT
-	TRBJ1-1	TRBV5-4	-	CASTSFRRGELSEAFF	TGTGCCAGCACCTCCTTTCGAAGGGGAGAACTCTCTGAAGCTTTCTTT
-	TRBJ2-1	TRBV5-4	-	CASSLAHSASYNEQFF	TGTGCCAGCAGCTTGGCGCACAGCGCATCCTACAATGAGCAGTTCTTC
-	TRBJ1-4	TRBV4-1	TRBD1	CASSQDLDRGRYEKLFF	TGCGCCAGCAGCCAAGATCTGGACAGGGGGCGGTATGAAAAACTGTTTTTT
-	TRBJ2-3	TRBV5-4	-	CASSFSTDTQYF	TGTGCCAGCAGCTTTAGCACAGATACGCAGTATTTT
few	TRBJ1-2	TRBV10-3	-	CAISEQDYGYTF	TGTGCCATCAGTGAGCAGGACTATGGCTACACCTTC
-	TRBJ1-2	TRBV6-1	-	CAILGYGYTF	TGTGCCATCCTTGGCTATGGCTACACCTTC
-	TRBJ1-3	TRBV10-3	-	CAISEAGSFSGNTIYF	TGTGCCATCAGTGAGGCAGGGTCGTTCTCTGGAAACACCATATATTTT
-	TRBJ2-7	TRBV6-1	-	CASSEERTPSSRTYEQYF	TGTGCCAGCAGTGAAGAGAGGACTCCCTCGTCCCGGACCTACGAGCAGTACTTC
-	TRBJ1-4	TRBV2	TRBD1	CANTRVGTANEKLFF	TGTGCCAACACGAGGGTAGGGACAGCTAATGAAAAACTGTTTTTT
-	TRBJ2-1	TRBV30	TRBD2	CAWSSYSARRGGREQFF	TGTGCCTGGAGCTCATACAGCGCGCGGCGGGGGGGCAGGGAGCAGTTCTTC
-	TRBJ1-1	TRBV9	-	CASSPFWGPEGAFF	TGTGCCAGCAGCCCGTTTTGGGGGCCCGAGGGGGCTTTCTTT
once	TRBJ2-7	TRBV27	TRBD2	CASSLRPSGVSYEQYF	TGTGCCAGCAGTTTAAGGCCTAGCGGGGTATCCTACGAGCAGTACTTC
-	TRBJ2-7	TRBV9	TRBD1	CASSVGAGGEQYF	TGTGCCAGCAGCGTCGGGGCAGGGGGCGAGCAGTACTTC
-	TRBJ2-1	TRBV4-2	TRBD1	CASSRLQTGATYNEQFF	TGTGCCAGCAGCCGACTCCAGACAGGGGCAACCTACAATGAGCAGTTCTTC
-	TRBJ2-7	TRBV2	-	CASSEGATGSYEQYF	TGTGCCAGCAGTGAAGGGGCAACCGGCTCCTACGAGCAGTACTTC
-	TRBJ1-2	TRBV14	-	CASSPLTGNYGYTF	TGTGCCAGCAGTCCATTGACGGGGAACTATGGCTACACCTTC
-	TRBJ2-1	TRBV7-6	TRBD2	CASRILAGDDNEQFF	TGTGCCAGCAGAATACTAGCGGGGGACGACAATGAGCAGTTCTTC
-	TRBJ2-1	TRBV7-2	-	CASTFQGDEQFF	TGTGCCAGCACATTTCAGGGCGATGAGCAGTTCTTC
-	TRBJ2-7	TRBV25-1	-	CASSPIAGGEQYF	TGTGCCAGCAGTCCTATAGCCGGAGGCGAGCAGTACTTC
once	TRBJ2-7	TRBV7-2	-	CASSLVNSPTYEQYF	TGTGCCAGCAGCTTAGTTAACAGCCCCACCTACGAGCAGTACTTC
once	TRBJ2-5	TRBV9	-	CASSVGAEETQYF	TGTGCCAGCAGCGTAGGGGCGGAAGAGACCCAGTACTTC